These 21 T cell receptor beta chains were all obtained from the same sample, sequenced in a study of T cell clonality in common variable immunodeficiency. Measured with immunoSEQ multiplex PCR; TCRdb has only the in-frame clones, and not every one. Sampling found tens of thousands of clones, none seen once. The sequencing sample was made of peripheral blood mononuclear cells. The receptor set was obtained from a person between 18 and 75 years old in good health.

This clone was found many times. Read coverage stops 3 residues before the CDR3 terminus; the germline J gene supplies the remainder. J is TRBJ2-7 and V is TRBV4-1; 9 bases are a match to TRBD2. The V segment lost 1 base and the J segment 3 bases; nucleotides outside the gene matches: 4. This CDR3 is 15 amino acids long. Germline CDR1 and CDR2: MGHRA and YSYEKL. CDR3 residues: CASSQALAGDYEQYF. Incomplete CDR3 DNA: TGCGCCAGCAGCCAAGCCTTAGCGGGGGACTACGAG.

The table lists this clone with many counts. The read falls 3 residues short of the CDR3 end, and the missing part is taken from the germline J gene. The chain links TRBV19 to TRBJ1-3; TRBD1 aligns across 7 bases. CDR1 LNHDA and CDR2 SQIVND come from the germline V gene (reference sequence). The CDR3 totals 15 residues. The part of the CDR3 DNA that was read is TGTGCTAGCAACGGGGACAGCGTCTCTGGAAACACC. Amino acids: CASNGDSVSGNT. The whole CDR3 protein is CASNGDSVSGNTIYF.

Ten or more counts support this clone. The read finishes 3 residues shy of the CDR3 end, and the germline J gene is used to complete it. The chain recombines TRBV12-5 with TRBJ2-1, with D possibly being TRBD1 (6 bases). V dropped 4 bases and J dropped 5 bases, with 12 bases sitting between them. In germline, CDR1 is LGHNT, CDR2 FRNRAP. The length of the CDR3 is 14 residues. Partial CDR3 DNA: TGTGCTAGTGGTTGGGGGCCTACCAACAATGAG. Protein product: CASGWGPTNNE. From start to end, the CDR3 is CASGWGPTNNEQFF.

This clone showed up just a few times. Sequencing ends 3 residues short of the CDR3 end; the germline J gene provides the rest. This chain joins TRBV5-1 and TRBJ2-1, with 9 bases identical to TRBD1. The germline CDR1 and CDR2 sequences are SGHRS and YFSETQ. With 3 bases clipped from V and 2 bases from J, the junction kept 3 bases outside the gene matches. The CDR3 totals 15 residues. CDR3 sequence reads: CASSSQGAAYNEQFF. CDR3 DNA (partial): TGCGCCAGCAGCTCACAGGGGGCGGCCTACAATGAG. Drawing the rest from reference TRBV5-1 and TRBJ2-1, the complete variable domain is KAGVTQTPRYLIKTRGQQVTLSCSPISGHRSVSWYQQTPGQGLQFLFEYFSETQRNKGNFPGRFSGRQFSNSRSEMNVSTLELGDSALYLCASSSQGAAYNEQFFGPGTRLTVL.

The table lists this clone with many counts. The read ends 3 residues before the CDR3 terminus; that terminus is restored from the germline J gene. The chain joins TRBV10-1 to TRBJ2-7; 13 bases agree with TRBD2. In germline, CDR1 is WNHNN, CDR2 SYGVQD (reference sequence). J was trimmed by 3 bases and V by 4 bases; bases with no gene match: 6. The CDR3 extends over 16 amino acids. The CDR3 DNA, read in part, is TGCGCCAGCAGTGGACCGGGACTAGCGGGATACTACGAG. This translates into CASSGPGLAGYYE. The CDR3, in full, reads CASSGPGLAGYYEQYF.

With respect to this clone: From the germline J gene comes the end of the CDR3, since the read stops 3 residues before it. This rearrangement joins TRBV19 to TRBJ1-2; 9 bases map to TRBD1. Trimming cost V 5 bases and J 4 bases; bases outside gene matches: 11. The germline CDR1 and CDR2 sequences are LNHDA and SQIVND (reference sequence). The CDR3 runs to 16 residues. The CDR3 bases that were read are TGTGCCAGTAGTCTCAGTCCGGGACAGGGCGGCTATGGC. Translated, it gives CASSLSPGQGGYG. The whole CDR3 sequence is CASSLSPGQGGYGYTF.

This clone appeared many times. The CDR3 extends 3 residues past the end of the read, so its final part is completed from the germline J gene. The rearrangement joins TRBV5-4 to TRBJ1-3; TRBD1 matches 9 bases. The trim removed 2 bases at V and 1 base at J, leaving 1 base unmatched. CDR1 is SGHNT and CDR2 is YYREEE in the germline V gene (reference sequence). The CDR3 length is 15 residues. The CDR3 loop is CASSFDRGSGNTIYF. CDR3 DNA (partial): TGTGCCAGCAGCTTTGACAGGGGGTCTGGAAACACC.

The sample holds a few counts of this clone. The observed sequence ends 3 residues before the CDR3 terminus, with the missing tail filled in from the germline J gene. This chain uses TRBV30 with TRBJ1-3, with D unclear. The CDR3 runs 15 residues. Germline V CDR1 and CDR2: GTSNPN, SVGIG (reference sequence). V shed 0 bases and J shed 4 bases, with 13 bases lying between them. The CDR3 here is CAWSVGQLFGNTIYF. The DNA read from the CDR3 is TGTGCCTGGAGTGTAGGCCAATTGTTCGGAAACACC. The full variable domain, in which reference TRBV30 and TRBJ1-3 provide the parts outside the CDR3, is SQTIHQWPATLVQPVGSPLSLECTVEGTSNPNLYWYRQAAGRGLQLLFYSVGIGQISSEVPQNLSASRPQDRQFILSSKKLLLSDSGFYLCAWSVGQLFGNTIYFGEGSWLTVV.

In regard to this clone: The CDR3 is cut off 3 residues early in the read; its end comes from the germline J gene. The rearrangement links TRBV18 to TRBJ2-6; 8 bases agree with TRBD1. Germline V gives CDR1 KGHSH, CDR2 LQKENI. The V gene end was trimmed by 3 bases and the J gene end by 1 base; junction bases not matched to a gene: 5. The CDR3 totals 17 residues. The sequenced CDR3 bases are TGTGCCAGCTCACCGCGCGGACAGGGTTCTGGGGCCAACGTC. Protein product: CASSPRGQGSGANV. The full CDR3 sequence reads CASSPRGQGSGANVLTF. The whole variable domain, remainder taken from reference TRBV18 and TRBJ2-6, is NAGVMQNPRHLVRRRGQEARLRCSPMKGHSHVYWYRQLPEEGLKFMVYLQKENIIDESGMPKERFSAEFPKEGPSILRIQQVVRGDSAAYFCASSPRGQGSGANVLTFGAGSRLTVL.

Comments on this clone: This may arise from a read error, as a much more abundant clone is one base away. The observed sequence ends 3 residues before the CDR3 terminus, with the missing tail filled in from the germline J gene. This chain links TRBV6-1 with TRBJ1-4, with TRBD1 matching 7 bases. Germline values: CDR1 MNHNS, CDR2 SASEGT. CDR3 length: 16 amino acids. CDR3 protein: CASSGGGPSGANVLFF. The CDR3 bases that were read are TGTGCCAGCAGTGGAGGGGGCCCCTCTGGGGCCAACGTA.

This clone has a count of ten or more. The CDR3 end falls 3 residues outside the read, so it is completed with the germline J gene. V usage is TRBV6-4 and J usage is TRBJ1-2, with 10 bases that match TRBD1. Germline assignment: CDR1 MRHNA and CDR2 SNTAGT. Trimming took 6 bases from V and 7 from J; bases not matched to a gene: 8. The CDR3 covers 14 residues. This chain's CDR3 is CASSPDGDRGGYTF. The CDR3 bases that were read are TGTGCCAGCAGCCCCGATGGGGACAGGGGTGGC.

This clone was counted at least ten times. The CDR3 extends 3 residues past the end of the read, so its final part is completed from the germline J gene. V usage is TRBV12-3 or TRBV12-4 and J usage is TRBJ2-2; tentative D call: TRBD2 (7 bases). The V end lost 8 bases, the J end lost 5 bases, and 12 bases lay between the germline ends. The CDR3 is made up of 13 amino acids. The CDR3 loop is CASAGAGTGELFF. The DNA read from the CDR3 is TGTGCCAGCGCGGGGGCGGGTACCGGGGAG.

This clone has a count of ten or more. Read sequence stops 3 residues before the CDR3 end, and the germline J gene provides the missing end. The chain is built from TRBV20-1 and TRBJ2-7; 12 bases match TRBD2. Germline trimming cut 5 bases from V and 2 bases from J; bases unmatched to any gene: 7. Per the germline V gene, CDR1 is DFQATT and CDR2 is SNEGSKA (reference sequence). This CDR3 is 15 amino acids long. CDR3 amino acids: CSAAPTSGGTYEQYF. The sequenced CDR3 bases are TGCAGTGCTGCCCCGACTAGCGGGGGAACCTACGAG.

The sample holds many counts of this clone. The read stops 3 residues short of the end of the CDR3; the missing end is completed from the germline J gene. V is TRBV20-1 and J is TRBJ2-3; D is unresolved. The germline V gene encodes CDR1 DFQATT and CDR2 SNEGSKA (reference sequence). Deletions cut 5 bases from V and 0 bases from J, with 9 bases between. This CDR3 has 13 residues. The CDR3 bases that were read are TGCAGTGCTCCTTCGGGTAGCACAGATACG. Translated: CSAPSGSTDT. In full, the CDR3 reads CSAPSGSTDTQYF.

This clone was observed many times. The read ends 3 residues early relative to the CDR3; the germline J gene fills the gap. The rearrangement links TRBV2 to TRBJ2-1; D could derive from TRBD1 or TRBD2 (5 bases each). This CDR3 spans 15 amino acids. V gave up 2 bases and J gave up 5 bases, with 13 bases separating them. Germline V gene data show CDR1 as SNHLY and CDR2 as FYNNEI. The CDR3 protein is CASSERGGGNNEQFF. The sequenced part of the CDR3 DNA is TGTGCCAGCAGTGAAAGGGGCGGAGGAAACAATGAG.

This clone has at least ten counts. The CDR3 extends 3 residues past the end of the read, so its final part is completed from the germline J gene. The chain carries TRBV2 and TRBJ2-3, with 7 bases identical to TRBD2. V lost 10 bases to trimming and J lost 6 bases; unmatched junction nucleotides: 16. CDR1 is SNHLY and CDR2 is FYNNEI in the germline V gene. The CDR3 spans 15 residues. The CDR3 spells CATGGQRGGSDTQYF. CDR3 DNA, as far as it was read: TGTGCCACTGGGGGTCAGCGGGGCGGATCTGATACG.

This clone has ten or more counts. The observed sequence ends 3 residues before the CDR3 terminus, with the missing tail filled in from the germline J gene. The gene calls are TRBV18 and TRBJ1-5, with a weak D call TRBD1 (6 bases). Germline V gene lookup returns CDR1 KGHSH and CDR2 LQKENI. With 3 bases removed from V and 0 bases from J, the gap between germline ends came to 9 bases. The CDR3 length is 15 residues. The sequenced CDR3 bases are TGTGCCAGCTCACCGGACAGTTATAGCAATCAGCCC. Translation gives CASSPDSYSNQP. The entire CDR3 protein is CASSPDSYSNQPQHF.

This clone was seen at least ten times. The observed sequence ends 3 residues before the CDR3 terminus, with the missing tail filled in from the germline J gene. The V and J genes are TRBV14 and TRBJ2-2; 8 nucleotides match TRBD1. CDR1 is SGHDN and CDR2 is FVKESK in the germline V gene. CDR3 length equals 12 residues. The CDR3 loop reads CARDRVNEKLFF. The sequenced CDR3 bases are TGTGCCAGGGACAGGGTGAATGAAAAG.

This clone was seen at least ten times. CDR3 DNA, as far as it was read: TGTGCCATCAGTGATGCGGCGGGAGAGGACACCGGGGAG. Its protein product is CAISDAAGEDTGE. The whole CDR3 protein reads CAISDAAGEDTGELFF. The chain is built from TRBV10-3 and TRBJ2-2; 7 nucleotides match TRBD2. The DNA ends 3 residues before the CDR3 does, and the rest of the CDR3 is filled in from the germline J gene. This CDR3 is 16 amino acids long. V was pared by 3 bases and J by 3 bases, with 7 bases of the junction left unmatched. Germline V gives CDR1 ENHRY, CDR2 SYGVKD.

This clone was counted ten times or more. The DNA ends 3 residues before the CDR3 does, and the rest of the CDR3 is filled in from the germline J gene. The sample holds other DNA sequences that translate to the same CDR3. This rearrangement joins TRBV5-1 to TRBJ1-3; the match to TRBD1 covers 11 bases. The CDR3 length is 15 residues. After removal of 4 bases from V and 2 bases from J, the junction contained 2 bases not matched to a gene. Germline lookup yields CDR1 SGHRS and CDR2 YFSETQ. The sequenced CDR3 bases are TGCGCCAGCAGCCGGGACAGGGGGACTGGAAACACC. Protein product: CASSRDRGTGNT. Given in full, the CDR3 is CASSRDRGTGNTIYF.

In regard to this clone: The germline gene is not matched at one end of the junction; a read error may be the cause. The read stops 3 residues short of the end of the CDR3; the missing end is completed from the germline J gene. The rearrangement links TRBV7-7 to TRBJ1-6; D not certain. Germline V lookup: CDR1 SSHAT, CDR2 FNYEAQ (reference sequence). There are 13 residues in the CDR3. The chain's CDR3 is CASSSTNNSPLHF. The CDR3 bases that were read are TGTGCTAGCAGCTCTACTAATAATTCGCCC.